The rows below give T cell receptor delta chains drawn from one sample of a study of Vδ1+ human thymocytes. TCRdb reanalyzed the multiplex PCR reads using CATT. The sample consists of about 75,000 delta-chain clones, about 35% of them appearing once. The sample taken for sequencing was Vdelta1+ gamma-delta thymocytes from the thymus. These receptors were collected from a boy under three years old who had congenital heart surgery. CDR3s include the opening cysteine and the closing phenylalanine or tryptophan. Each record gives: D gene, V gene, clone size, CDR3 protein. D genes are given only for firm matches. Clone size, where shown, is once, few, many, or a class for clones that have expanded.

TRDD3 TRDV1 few CALVVYWGIPINTDKLIF
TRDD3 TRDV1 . CALGELGNIVATGYWGIRRYTDKLIF
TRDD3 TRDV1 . CALGVAVPPYIDWGIRDTDKLIF
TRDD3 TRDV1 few CALGEGEVARGDTMGYTDKLIF
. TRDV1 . CALGPHPSGFLGINTDKLIF
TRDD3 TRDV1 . CALGESLRGDKYELIF
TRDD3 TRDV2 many CACDNPPSFTGGYGSTDKLIF
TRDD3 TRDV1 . CALGEGPSLHTGGCNLIF
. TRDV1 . CALGELLADPLDKLIF
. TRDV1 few CALGGTRGRYTDKLIF
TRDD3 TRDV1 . CALGVFSSYSRGIRGKLIF
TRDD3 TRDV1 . CALGEGIRNYWGICYTDKLIF
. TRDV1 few CALGGSFPFDGTGTFDKLIF